Sequencing of this T cell receptor (beta chain) was carried out in a study of T-cell memory formation after mild COVID-19. From the 5' RACE reads, TCRdb called clonotypes with MiXCR, one entry per CDR3 protein. The repertoire holds some 490,000 distinct CDR3 sequences, about 20% seen once, with 10% to 15% in the top ten. The CDR3 is 17 amino acids. Germline V lookup: CDR1 SGHDN, CDR2 FVKESK. The V and J ends lost 0 bases and 0 bases respectively, with 12 bases between them. This TCR was sampled from an adult woman who had mild COVID-19 (a few samples of this study predate the infection). Cell type and time point are not known. Sequenced sample: PBMCs or a T cell subset sorted from them (not recorded which). The rearrangement uses TRBV14 and TRBJ2-1; no definite D call. The CDR3 bases are TGTGCCAGCAGCCAAGATATGGGCAGAGTCTCCTACAATGAGCAGTTCTTC. Its translation: CASSQDMGRVSYNEQFF.